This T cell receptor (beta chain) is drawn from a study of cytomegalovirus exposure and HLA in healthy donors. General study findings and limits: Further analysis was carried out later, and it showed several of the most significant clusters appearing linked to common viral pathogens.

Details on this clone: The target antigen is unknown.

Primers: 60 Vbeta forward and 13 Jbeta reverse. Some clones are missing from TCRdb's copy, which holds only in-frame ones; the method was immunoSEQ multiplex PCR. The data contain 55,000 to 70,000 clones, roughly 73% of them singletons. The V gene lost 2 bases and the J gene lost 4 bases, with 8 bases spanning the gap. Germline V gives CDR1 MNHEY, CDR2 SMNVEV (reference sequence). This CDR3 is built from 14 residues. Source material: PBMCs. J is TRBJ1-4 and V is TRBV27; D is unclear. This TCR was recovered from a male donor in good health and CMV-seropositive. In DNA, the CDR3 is TGTGCCAGCAGTTTAATTGGGAGTAATGAAAAACTGTTTTTT. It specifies CASSLIGSNEKLFF.